One sample yielded the 27 T cell receptor beta chains listed below, sequenced in a study of blood T cell repertoires in COVID-19 (dated by TCRdb to the early 2020s). Preparation of the library involved the immunoSEQ multiplex PCR assay. The immuneACCESS repertoire file appears here via TCRdb, limited to in-frame rearrangements. These files lack a portion of the clones; in checked studies, under half of the deficit traces to unresolved V genes, and the cause of the others is not known. This sample comprises 200,000 to 300,000 clones, 70% to 90% of them detected only once. The ten largest clones take up 5% to 6.5% of the sample. Sequencing was done on a sample of peripheral blood. The receptor set was obtained from a middle-aged man with COVID-19, enrolled during active disease.

This rearrangement joins TRBV3-1 (or the pseudogene TRBV3-2) to TRBJ2-7, with TRBD1 matching over 9 bases. This CDR3 region has 16 residues. J gave up 9 bases and V 1 base, and 13 bases lay outside the gene matches. The germline CDR1 and CDR2 sequences are LGHDT and YNNKEL (reference sequence). The CDR3 spells CASSQVARDREDVQYF. The CDR3 DNA is TGTGCCAGCAGCCAAGTCGCGCGGGACAGGGAAGATGTGCAGTACTTC.

This clone was seen more than once but under ten times. J is TRBJ1-5 and V is TRBV2, with 7 bases identical to TRBD1. The J segment lost 2 bases and the V segment lost 2 bases, leaving 3 bases of the junction unmatched. CDR3 length equals 15 residues. In germline, CDR1 is SNHLY, CDR2 FYNNEI. CDR3 residues: CASSEWQGGNQPQHF. DNA of the CDR3: TGTGCCAGCAGTGAATGGCAGGGGGGCAATCAGCCCCAGCATTTT.

The chain carries TRBV11-1 and TRBJ1-1, with D tentatively TRBD1 (6 bases). The germline V and J ends were trimmed by 5 bases and 5 bases, with 15 bases remaining between them. The germline V gene encodes CDR1 SGHAT and CDR2 FQDESV (reference sequence). The CDR3 runs to 14 residues. The CDR3 DNA follows: TGTGCCAGCAGCCTCACGAGGGGGAGAACTGAAGCTTTCTTT. Amino acids: CASSLTRGRTEAFF.

The V gene is TRBV5-1, the J gene TRBJ2-3, with a possible D match to TRBD1 (6 bases). Germline CDR1 SGHRS, CDR2 YFSETQ. Trimming pared 1 base from V and 3 bases from J, leaving 18 bases between. This CDR3 has 17 amino acids. CDR3 sequence: CASSLSVIGGRTDTQYF. CDR3 nucleotide sequence: TGCGCCAGCAGCTTGTCCGTCATAGGGGGTAGGACAGATACGCAGTATTTT. Combining the CDR3 with reference TRBV5-1 and TRBJ2-3 gives the whole variable domain KAGVTQTPRYLIKTRGQQVTLSCSPISGHRSVSWYQQTPGQGLQFLFEYFSETQRNKGNFPGRFSGRQFSNSRSEMNVSTLELGDSALYLCASSLSVIGGRTDTQYFGPGTRLTVL.

The chain combines TRBV21-1 with TRBJ2-3; the D segment call TRBD2 is taken from the table without a DNA check. TRBV21-1 is reported as a pseudogene. This CDR3 has 19 amino acids. The CDR3 protein is CASSKPPGLAGARTDTQYF. CDR3 DNA: TGTGCCAGCAGCAAGCCACCGGGACTAGCGGGGGCCCGCACAGATACGCAGTATTTT.

V is TRBV10-3 and J is TRBJ1-4; D call uncertain. The ends were cut back, 9 bases at V and 0 bases at J, with 14 bases in the middle. The germline CDR1 and CDR2 sequences are ENHRY and SYGVKD. This CDR3 is 15 amino acids long. CDR3 DNA sequence: TGTGCCATTAGCTCCACAGCGGCAACTAATGAAAAACTGTTTTTT. Amino acids: CAISSTAATNEKLFF.

The V and J genes are TRBV19 and TRBJ2-2; TRBD1 might be the D (5 bases). V lost 7 bases, J lost 8 bases, and 14 bases lay in between. CDR3 length: 13 residues. Germline-derived CDR1 and CDR2 are LNHDA and SQIVND (reference sequence). DNA for the CDR3: TGTGCCAGTACAAAAGGGGTTCGGGGGGAGCTGTTTTTT. Protein sequence: CASTKGVRGELFF.

The rearrangement links TRBV5-4 to TRBJ2-2, with TRBD2 matching over 7 bases. Germline V gives CDR1 SGHNT, CDR2 YYREEE (reference sequence). The CDR3 runs 14 residues. V shed 4 bases and J 5 bases; nucleotides not matched to a gene: 5. For the CDR3, the DNA is TGTGCCAGCAGCGGAGGACTAGGGACCGGGGAGCTGTTTTTT. Its protein product is CASSGGLGTGELFF.

This chain connects TRBV19 to TRBJ2-7, with TRBD1 matching over 12 bases. Germline-derived CDR1 and CDR2 are LNHDA and SQIVND (reference sequence). The V segment lost 6 bases and the J segment 3 bases; nucleotides outside the gene matches: 12. The CDR3 length is 17 residues. CDR3 nucleotides: TGTGCCAGTAGCCCGCCTAAACGGGACAGGGGGCACTACGAGCAGTACTTC. This codes for CASSPPKRDRGHYEQYF.

Remarks on this clone: The sample carries other DNA sequences with the same CDR3. The chain recombines TRBV24-1 with TRBJ1-5; D ambiguous. CDR1 and CDR2 from the germline V gene are KGHDR and SFDVKD. This CDR3 is built from 13 residues. V was shortened by 4 bases and J by 2 bases, with 5 bases between the two germline ends. For the CDR3, the DNA is TGTGCCACCAGTGACGGGGGCAATCAGCCCCAGCATTTT. Protein sequence: CATSDGGNQPQHF.

In regard to this clone: Other DNA sequences in the same sample also yield this CDR3. The chain combines TRBV7-2 with TRBJ1-3; 8 bases map to TRBD1. Germline CDR1 is SGHTA and CDR2 is FQGNSA. This CDR3 contains 13 residues. The junction had 1 base not matched to a gene; V was cut back by 5 bases and J by 4 bases. CDR3 bases: TGTGCCAGCAGCCGGGACAGGGGAAACACCATATATTTT. This gives the protein CASSRDRGNTIYF.

This clone showed up just a few times. The chain couples TRBV9 to TRBJ1-2; 8 bases match TRBD1. This CDR3 has 15 residues. After removal of 0 bases from V and 4 bases from J, the junction contained 5 bases not matched to a gene. Per germline, CDR1 SGDLS and CDR2 YYNGEE. Here the CDR3 reads CASSVGTGFSYGYTF. Written as DNA, the CDR3 is TGTGCCAGCAGCGTAGGGACAGGGTTTTCCTATGGCTACACCTTC.

The chain recombines TRBV28 with TRBJ2-5; 7 bases match TRBD1. J lost 4 bases, V lost 7 bases, and 9 bases had no gene match. There are 14 residues in the CDR3. Germline V gives CDR1 MDHEN, CDR2 SYDVKM. The CDR3 here is CASTLGGPIETQYF. DNA for the CDR3: TGTGCCAGCACCCTAGGGGGCCCGATAGAGACCCAGTACTTC.

A note on this clone: The same CDR3 arises from other DNA sequences in this sample as well. V is TRBV5-1 and J is TRBJ1-3; D is uncertain. Germline V gene lookup returns CDR1 SGHRS and CDR2 YFSETQ. The CDR3 is 16 amino acids. Trimming removed 0 bases at V and 0 bases at J, with 10 bases between. In DNA form, the CDR3 reads TGCGCCAGCAGCTTGGGGACGGGAAGCTCTGGAAACACCATATATTTT. Its protein product is CASSLGTGSSGNTIYF.

This clone was seen a handful of times. The chain couples TRBV19 to TRBJ1-2; TRBD1 agrees at 7 bases. Germline loops: CDR1 LNHDA, CDR2 SQIVND (reference sequence). J lost 8 bases, V lost 3 bases, and 6 bases had no gene match. The CDR3 extends over 13 amino acids. DNA of the CDR3: TGTGCCAGTAGTATCAACTACAGGGGAGGCTACACCTTC. This sequence encodes CASSINYRGGYTF. The full variable domain, with the rest looked up from reference TRBV19 and TRBJ1-2, is DGGITQSPKYLFRKEGQNVTLSCEQNLNHDAMYWYRQDPGQGLRLIYYSQIVNDFQKGDIAEGYSVSREKKESFPLTVTSAQKNPTAFYLCASSINYRGGYTFGSGTRLTVV.

This clone was seen only a few times. CDR3 coding DNA: TGTGCCAGCAGTCATTCCGGGACAGCTGGAGATACGCAGTATTTT. It yields the protein CASSHSGTAGDTQYF. The V gene is TRBV7-6, the J gene TRBJ2-3; TRBD1 matches at 7 bases. CDR3 length: 15 residues. V lost 6 bases to trimming and J lost 5 bases; unmatched junction nucleotides: 11. The germline gives CDR1 SGHVS, CDR2 FNYEAQ.

The CDR3 coding sequence is TGTGCCATCATGGGGGTAGGGGGAAATGAGCAGTTCTTC. It codes for CAIMGVGGNEQFF. This rearrangement joins TRBV10-3 to TRBJ2-1, with a weak D call TRBD1 (6 bases). With 7 bases removed from V and 7 bases from J, the gap between germline ends came to 14 bases. Germline lookup yields CDR1 ENHRY and CDR2 SYGVKD. This CDR3 spans 13 amino acids.

The CDR3 DNA reads as TGTGCCACCTCTTCGAGCGGCAGGGGGCTTAATGAGCAGTTCTTC. Its protein product is CATSSSGRGLNEQFF. This chain uses TRBV24-1 with TRBJ2-1, with 8 bases that match TRBD1. J was trimmed by 7 bases and V by 9 bases; bases with no gene match: 13. Looked up from germline, CDR1 is KGHDR and CDR2 is SFDVKD. CDR3 size: 15 residues.

This chain links TRBV19 with TRBJ1-1; a possible D gene is TRBD1 (6 bases). Trimming pared 0 bases from V and 6 bases from J, leaving 11 bases between. Looked up from germline, CDR1 is LNHDA and CDR2 is SQIVND (reference sequence). The CDR3 runs to 14 residues. The CDR3 is CASSIDRGRAEAFF. The CDR3 coding sequence is TGTGCCAGTAGTATAGACAGGGGTCGGGCTGAAGCTTTCTTT.

J is TRBJ1-5 and V is TRBV30; D remains unclear. This CDR3 has 13 amino acids. V was trimmed by 2 bases and J by 2 bases, leaving 7 bases between them. Looked up from germline, CDR1 is GTSNPN and CDR2 is SVGIG (reference sequence). CDR3 DNA sequence: TGTGCCTGGAGTCGGGAGGGCAATCAGCCCCAGCATTTT. It codes for CAWSREGNQPQHF. The full variable domain, its missing parts supplied by reference TRBV30 and TRBJ1-5, is SQTIHQWPATLVQPVGSPLSLECTVEGTSNPNLYWYRQAAGRGLQLLFYSVGIGQISSEVPQNLSASRPQDRQFILSSKKLLLSDSGFYLCAWSREGNQPQHFGDGTRLSIL.

This clone was recorded a few times. The chain links TRBV6-1 to TRBJ2-7; D ambiguous. Germline V lookup: CDR1 MNHNS, CDR2 SASEGT. The CDR3 is 13 residues long. The ends were cut back, 1 base at V and 3 bases at J, with 7 bases in the middle. This chain's CDR3 is CASSEVGSYEQYF. In nucleotides, the CDR3 is TGTGCCAGCAGTGAAGTGGGCAGCTACGAGCAGTACTTC.

This clone was seen only once. The chain has TRBV4-1 and TRBJ1-5; D might be TRBD1 (6 bases). Trimming removed 3 bases at V and 6 bases at J, with 24 bases between. This CDR3 is 18 amino acids long. The germline gives CDR1 MGHRA, CDR2 YSYEKL. DNA for the CDR3: TGCGCCAGCAGCCACGGAGACTCGTGGGGCAGGGGTGGTCAGCCCCAGCATTTT. Amino acid sequence: CASSHGDSWGRGGQPQHF.

The chain couples TRBV29-1 to TRBJ1-5; TRBD1 matches 9 bases. V was pared by 1 base and J by 6 bases, with 7 bases of the junction left unmatched. The CDR3 has 15 amino acids. Germline V gene data show CDR1 as SQVTM and CDR2 as ANQGSEA. CDR3 DNA sequence: TGCAGCGTTGAAGGGCCGGGACAGGGTGGTCAGCCCCAGCATTTT. Protein product: CSVEGPGQGGQPQHF.

This rearrangement joins TRBV9 to TRBJ1-1; 10 nucleotides line up with TRBD1. Trimming cost V 3 bases and J 4 bases; bases outside gene matches: 9. This CDR3 spans 16 amino acids. Per germline, CDR1 SGDLS and CDR2 YYNGEE. CDR3 bases: TGTGCCAGCAGCGCCAGAGGAGGACAGGGGGGCACTGAAGCTTTCTTT. Translation gives CASSARGGQGGTEAFF. Together with reference TRBV9 and TRBJ1-1, the CDR3 gives the full variable domain: DSGVTQTPKHLITATGQRVTLRCSPRSGDLSVYWYQQSLDQGLQFLIQYYNGEERAKGNILERFSAQQFPDLHSELNLSSLELGDSALYFCASSARGGQGGTEAFFGQGTRLTVV.

This sequence joins TRBV5-4 and TRBJ2-7; D is possibly TRBD2 (7 bases). V was pared by 0 bases and J by 4 bases, with 14 bases between. The germline CDR1 and CDR2 sequences are SGHNT and YYREEE (reference sequence). CDR3 length: 15 residues. This CDR3 is CASSLDGGRGYEQYF. The CDR3 coding sequence is TGTGCCAGCAGCTTGGACGGGGGGCGCGGGTACGAGCAGTACTTC.

The V call is TRBV10-3, the J call TRBJ1-5; the D is unclear. CDR3 size: 14 residues. V was clipped by 4 bases and J by 3 bases, with 10 bases between them. CDR1 ENHRY and CDR2 SYGVKD come from the germline V gene. The CDR3 sequence: CAISGQDFNQPQHF. In DNA form, the CDR3 reads TGTGCCATCAGTGGCCAGGATTTCAATCAGCCCCAGCATTTT.

The chain is built from TRBV5-1 and TRBJ2-2, with a tentative D call TRBD1 (6 bases). The CDR3 has 16 residues. V lost 3 bases to trimming and J lost 1 base, with 13 bases between them. The V gene's germline CDR1 is SGHRS and CDR2 YFSETQ. The CDR3 bases are TGCGCCAGCAGCTCCAGACAGGCTCTGAACACCGGGGAGCTGTTTTTT. It translates to CASSSRQALNTGELFF.